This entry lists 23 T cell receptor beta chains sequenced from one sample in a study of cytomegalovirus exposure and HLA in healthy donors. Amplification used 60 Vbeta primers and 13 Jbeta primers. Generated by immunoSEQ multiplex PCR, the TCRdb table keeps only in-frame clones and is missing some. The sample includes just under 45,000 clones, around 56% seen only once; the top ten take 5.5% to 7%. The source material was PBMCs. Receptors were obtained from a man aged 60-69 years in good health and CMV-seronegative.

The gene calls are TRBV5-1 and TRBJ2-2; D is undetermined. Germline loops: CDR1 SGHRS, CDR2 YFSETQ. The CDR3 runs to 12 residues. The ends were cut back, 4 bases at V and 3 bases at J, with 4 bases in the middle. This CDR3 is CASSPYTGELFF. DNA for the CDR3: TGCGCCAGCAGCCCTTACACCGGGGAGCTGTTTTTT.

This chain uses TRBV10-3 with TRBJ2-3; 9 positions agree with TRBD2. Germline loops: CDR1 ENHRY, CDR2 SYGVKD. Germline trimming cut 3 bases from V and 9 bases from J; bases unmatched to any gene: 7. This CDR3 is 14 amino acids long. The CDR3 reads CAISEPSGVTTQYF. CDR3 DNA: TGTGCCATCAGTGAACCTAGCGGGGTAACAACGCAGTATTTT.

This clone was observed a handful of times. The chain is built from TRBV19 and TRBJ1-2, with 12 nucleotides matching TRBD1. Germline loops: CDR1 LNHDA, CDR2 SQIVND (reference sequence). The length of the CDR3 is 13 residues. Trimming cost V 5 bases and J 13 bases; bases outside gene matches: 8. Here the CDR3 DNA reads TGTGCCAGTAGTCCTACGGGACAGGGGGCGAGCACCTTC. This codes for CASSPTGQGASTF.

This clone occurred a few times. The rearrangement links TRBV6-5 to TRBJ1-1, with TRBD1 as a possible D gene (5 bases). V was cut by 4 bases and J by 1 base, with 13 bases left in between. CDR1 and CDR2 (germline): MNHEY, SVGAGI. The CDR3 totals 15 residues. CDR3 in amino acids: CASSFTGARNTEAFF. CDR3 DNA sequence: TGTGCCAGCAGTTTCACAGGCGCCAGGAACACTGAAGCTTTCTTT.

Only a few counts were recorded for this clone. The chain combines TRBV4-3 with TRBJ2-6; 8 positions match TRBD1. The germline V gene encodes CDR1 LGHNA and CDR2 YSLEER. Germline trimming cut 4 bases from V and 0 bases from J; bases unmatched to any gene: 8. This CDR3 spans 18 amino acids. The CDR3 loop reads CASSLDRGLLSGANVLTF. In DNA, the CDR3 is TGCGCCAGCAGCCTTGACAGGGGCCTTCTCTCTGGGGCCAACGTCCTGACTTTC.

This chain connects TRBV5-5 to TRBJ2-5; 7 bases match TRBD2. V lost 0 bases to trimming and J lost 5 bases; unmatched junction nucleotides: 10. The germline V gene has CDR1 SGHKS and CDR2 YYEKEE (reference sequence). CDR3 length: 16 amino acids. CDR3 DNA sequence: TGTGCCAGCAGCTTGGTCGGCGGGGGACTTGGGGAGACCCAGTACTTC. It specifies CASSLVGGGLGETQYF.

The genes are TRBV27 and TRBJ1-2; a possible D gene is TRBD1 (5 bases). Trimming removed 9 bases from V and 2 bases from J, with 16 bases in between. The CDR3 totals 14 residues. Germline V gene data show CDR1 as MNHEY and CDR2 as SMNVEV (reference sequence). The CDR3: CASWVGRTNYGYTF. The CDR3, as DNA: TGTGCCAGTTGGGTTGGACGGACAAACTATGGCTACACCTTC.

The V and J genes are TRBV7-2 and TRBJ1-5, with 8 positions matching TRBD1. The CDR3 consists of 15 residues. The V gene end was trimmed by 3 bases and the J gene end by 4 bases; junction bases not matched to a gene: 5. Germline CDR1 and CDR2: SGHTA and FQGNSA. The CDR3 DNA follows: TGTGCCAGCAGCTTCGTCGGGACAGGTAATCAGCCCCAGCATTTT. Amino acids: CASSFVGTGNQPQHF.

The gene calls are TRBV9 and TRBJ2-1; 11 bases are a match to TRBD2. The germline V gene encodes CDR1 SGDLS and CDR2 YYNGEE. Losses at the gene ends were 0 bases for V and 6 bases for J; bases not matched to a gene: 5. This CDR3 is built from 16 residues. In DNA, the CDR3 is TGTGCCAGCAGCGTAGAAGGACTAGCGGGCGGCAATGAGCAGTTCTTC. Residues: CASSVEGLAGGNEQFF.

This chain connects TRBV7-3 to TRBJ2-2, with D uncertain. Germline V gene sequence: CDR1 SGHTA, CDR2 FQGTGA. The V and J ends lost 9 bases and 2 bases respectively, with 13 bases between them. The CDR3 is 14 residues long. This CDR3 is CASRLYLNTGELFF. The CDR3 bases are TGTGCCAGTAGACTGTACCTAAACACCGGGGAGCTGTTTTTT.

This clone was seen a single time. The CDR3 DNA sequence: TGTGCCAGCGGAACTTCAGGGGGGACAGGGGTTAATCAGCCCCAGCATTTT. This translates into CASGTSGGTGVNQPQHF. The V call is TRBV2, the J call TRBJ1-5, with 10 bases aligning to TRBD1. Trimming removed 8 bases from V and 4 bases from J; junction bases left unmatched: 14. This CDR3 spans 17 amino acids. Germline V gene sequence: CDR1 SNHLY, CDR2 FYNNEI.

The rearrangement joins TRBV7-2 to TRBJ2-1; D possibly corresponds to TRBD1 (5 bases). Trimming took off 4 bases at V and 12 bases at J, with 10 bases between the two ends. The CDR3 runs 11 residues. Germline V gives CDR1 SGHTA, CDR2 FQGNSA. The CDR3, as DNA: TGTGCCAGCAGCTCCTCCCAGGGGCAGTTCTTC. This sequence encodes CASSSSQGQFF.

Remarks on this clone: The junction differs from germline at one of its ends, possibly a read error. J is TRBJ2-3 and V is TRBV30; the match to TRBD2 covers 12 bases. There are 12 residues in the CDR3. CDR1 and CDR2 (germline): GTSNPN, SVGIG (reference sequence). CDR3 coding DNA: TGTGCCTGGAGTACAGGACTAGCGGGATGGGATTTT. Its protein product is CAWSTGLAGWDF. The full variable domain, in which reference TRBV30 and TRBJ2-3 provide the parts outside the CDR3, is SQTIHQWPATLVQPVGSPLSLECTVEGTSNPNLYWYRQAAGRGLQLLFYSVGIGQISSEVPQNLSASRPQDRQFILSSKKLLLSDSGFYLCAWSTGLAGWDFGPGTRLTVL.

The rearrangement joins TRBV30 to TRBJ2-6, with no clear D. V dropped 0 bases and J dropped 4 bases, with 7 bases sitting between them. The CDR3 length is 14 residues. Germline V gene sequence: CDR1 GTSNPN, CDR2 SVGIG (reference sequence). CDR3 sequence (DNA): TGTGCCTGGAGTGTTTCCCCGGGGGCCAACGTCCTGACTTTC. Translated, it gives CAWSVSPGANVLTF. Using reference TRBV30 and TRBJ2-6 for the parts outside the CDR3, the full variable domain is SQTIHQWPATLVQPVGSPLSLECTVEGTSNPNLYWYRQAAGRGLQLLFYSVGIGQISSEVPQNLSASRPQDRQFILSSKKLLLSDSGFYLCAWSVSPGANVLTFGAGSRLTVL.

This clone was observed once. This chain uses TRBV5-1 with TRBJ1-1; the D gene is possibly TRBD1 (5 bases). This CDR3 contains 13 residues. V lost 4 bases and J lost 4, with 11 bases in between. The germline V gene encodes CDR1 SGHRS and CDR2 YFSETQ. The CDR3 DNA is TGCGCCAGCAGCACGGGGGTGGCCACTGAAGCTTTCTTT. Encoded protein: CASSTGVATEAFF.

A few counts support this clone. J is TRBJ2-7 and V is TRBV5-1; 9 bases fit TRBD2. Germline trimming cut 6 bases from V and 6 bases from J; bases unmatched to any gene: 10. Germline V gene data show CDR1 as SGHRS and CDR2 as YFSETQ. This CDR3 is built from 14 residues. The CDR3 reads CASTPGGLAGEQYF. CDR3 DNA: TGCGCCAGCACCCCGGGGGGACTAGCTGGCGAGCAGTACTTC.

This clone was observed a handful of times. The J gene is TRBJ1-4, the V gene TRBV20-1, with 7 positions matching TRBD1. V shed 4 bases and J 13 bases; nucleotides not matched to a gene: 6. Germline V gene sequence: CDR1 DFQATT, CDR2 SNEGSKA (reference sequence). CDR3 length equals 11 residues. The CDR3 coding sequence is TGCAGTGCTAACCGAGACAGGGCACTGTTTTTT. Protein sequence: CSANRDRALFF.

The CDR3 DNA follows: TGTGCCAGCTCCCAGAACTACGAGCAGTACTTC. It specifies CASSQNYEQYF. The chain links TRBV18 to TRBJ2-7; D gene ambiguous. The CDR3 has 11 amino acids. Deletions cut 6 bases from V and 3 bases from J, with 6 bases between. Germline V CDR1 and CDR2: KGHSH, LQKENI.

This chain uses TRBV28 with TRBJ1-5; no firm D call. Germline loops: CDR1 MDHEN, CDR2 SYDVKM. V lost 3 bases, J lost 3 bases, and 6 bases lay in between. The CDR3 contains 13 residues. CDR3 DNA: TGTGCCAGCAGTTTCCAGATCAATCAGCCCCAGCATTTT. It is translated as CASSFQINQPQHF.

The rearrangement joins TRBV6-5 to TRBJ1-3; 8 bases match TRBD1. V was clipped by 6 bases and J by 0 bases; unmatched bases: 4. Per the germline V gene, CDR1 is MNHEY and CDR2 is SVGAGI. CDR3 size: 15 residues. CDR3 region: CASRQGASSGNTIYF. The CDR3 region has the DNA TGTGCCAGCAGGCAGGGGGCGAGCTCTGGAAACACCATATATTTT.

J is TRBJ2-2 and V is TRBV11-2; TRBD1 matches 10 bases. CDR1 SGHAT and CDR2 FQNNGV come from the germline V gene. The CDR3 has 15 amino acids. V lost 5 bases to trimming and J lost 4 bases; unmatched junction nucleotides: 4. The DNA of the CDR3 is TGTGCCAGCAGCAGACAGGGGGCATTCACCGGGGAGCTGTTTTTT. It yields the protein CASSRQGAFTGELFF.

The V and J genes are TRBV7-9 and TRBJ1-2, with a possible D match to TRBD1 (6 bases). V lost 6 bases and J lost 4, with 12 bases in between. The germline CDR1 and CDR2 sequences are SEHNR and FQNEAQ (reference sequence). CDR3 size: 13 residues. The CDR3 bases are TGTGCCAGCAGTCCGACAGGAAGCTATGGCTACACCTTC. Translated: CASSPTGSYGYTF.

CDR3 nucleotides: TGTGCCAGCAGCTTATCTCGGCCCCAGGGCGAGCAGTACTTC. Translating it yields CASSLSRPQGEQYF. J is TRBJ2-7 and V is TRBV7-2; D possibly corresponds to TRBD1 (5 bases). From germline, CDR1 is SGHTA and CDR2 FQGNSA. CDR3 length: 14 residues. V gave up 2 bases and J gave up 6 bases, with 14 bases separating them.